Each of the 25 T cell receptor beta chains below was sequenced from the same sample in a study of STAT5B mutations in CD4+ large granular lymphocyte leukemia. The method was immunoSEQ multiplex PCR; TCRdb's version includes in-frame clones alone and lacks a portion of them. The sample records tens of thousands of clones, around 85% being singletons. Sequencing was done on a sample of CD4+ T cells from blood buffy coats. The receptor set was obtained from a human donor in good health.

This CDR3 reads CASSLQGIRTQPQHF. For the CDR3, the DNA is TGTGCCAGCAGCCTACAGGGAATACGGACCCAGCCCCAGCATTTT. The chain joins TRBV28 to TRBJ1-5; D is possibly TRBD1 (6 bases). Germline V gene data show CDR1 as MDHEN and CDR2 as SYDVKM. The CDR3 is made up of 15 amino acids. The V and J ends lost 6 bases and 7 bases respectively, with 19 bases between them.

The genes are TRBV7-9 and TRBJ2-7, with no clear D. The CDR3 sequence is 15 residues long. In germline, CDR1 is SEHNR, CDR2 FQNEAQ (reference sequence). V lost 5 bases to trimming and J lost 3 bases, with 17 bases between them. CDR3 region: CASSETTHRVYEQYF. In DNA, the CDR3 is TGTGCCAGCAGCGAGACGACCCATCGAGTCTACGAGCAGTACTTC. The complete variable domain, with remaining parts taken from reference TRBV7-9 and TRBJ2-7, reads DTGVSQNPRHKITKRGQNVTFRCDPISEHNRLYWYRQTLGQGPEFLTYFQNEAQLEKSRLLSDRFSAERPKGSFSTLEIQRTEQGDSAMYLCASSETTHRVYEQYFGPGTRLTVT.

This chain links TRBV7-9 with TRBJ2-5; 9 bases map to TRBD1. J gave up 2 bases and V 2 bases, and 9 bases lay outside the gene matches. Germline V gene lookup returns CDR1 SEHNR and CDR2 FQNEAQ (reference sequence). The length of the CDR3 is 17 residues. CDR3 amino acids: CASSLSVGQGKQETQYF. The CDR3 DNA follows: TGTGCCAGCAGCTTAAGTGTCGGACAGGGGAAACAAGAGACCCAGTACTTC.

The chain employs TRBV28 and TRBJ1-1; no clear D gene. V was shortened by 6 bases and J by 11 bases, with 19 bases between the two germline ends. The CDR3 covers 13 residues. Germline V gene sequence: CDR1 MDHEN, CDR2 SYDVKM. CDR3 coding DNA: TGTGCCAGCAGCCCCCCTGGACGCGGTGGGGCTTTCTTT. This codes for CASSPPGRGGAFF. The full variable domain, with the rest looked up from reference TRBV28 and TRBJ1-1, is DVKVTQSSRYLVKRTGEKVFLECVQDMDHENMFWYRQDPGLGLRLIYFSYDVKMKEKGDIPEGYSVSREKKERFSLILESASTNQTSMYLCASSPPGRGGAFFGQGTRLTVV.

The chain has TRBV28 and TRBJ2-5; no firm D call. Trimming removed 3 bases from V and 4 bases from J, with 3 bases in between. This CDR3 contains 11 residues. The V gene's germline CDR1 is MDHEN and CDR2 SYDVKM. The CDR3 DNA reads TGTGCCAGCAGTTTCCTAGAGACCCAGTACTTC. This translates into CASSFLETQYF. Full variable domain (remainder filled in from reference TRBV28 and TRBJ2-5): DVKVTQSSRYLVKRTGEKVFLECVQDMDHENMFWYRQDPGLGLRLIYFSYDVKMKEKGDIPEGYSVSREKKERFSLILESASTNQTSMYLCASSFLETQYFGPGTRLLVL.

The chain couples TRBV19 to TRBJ2-1; TRBD1 agrees at 8 bases. With 7 bases clipped from V and 2 bases from J, the junction kept 4 bases outside the gene matches. Per germline, CDR1 LNHDA and CDR2 SQIVND (reference sequence). The CDR3 runs to 14 residues. For the CDR3, the DNA is TGTGCCAGTAATCAGGACAGGGCCTACAATGAGCAGTTCTTC. Amino acids: CASNQDRAYNEQFF.

The chain couples TRBV15 to TRBJ1-5; 9 bases are shared with TRBD1. This CDR3 region has 15 residues. The ends lost 3 bases at V and 3 bases at J; junction bases unmatched: 3. Per germline, CDR1 LNHNV and CDR2 YYDKDF (reference sequence). The CDR3 reads CATSRGQGLNQPQHF. CDR3 DNA: TGTGCCACCAGCAGGGGACAGGGACTCAATCAGCCCCAGCATTTT.

The rearrangement uses TRBV2 and TRBJ2-5; D unresolved. CDR1 is SNHLY, CDR2 FYNNEI, per germline. V dropped 2 bases and J dropped 3 bases, with 4 bases sitting between them. CDR3 size: 12 residues. CDR3 loop: CASSESEETQYF. Written as DNA, the CDR3 is TGTGCCAGCAGTGAATCCGAAGAGACCCAGTACTTC.

The rearrangement joins TRBV6-5 to TRBJ1-2; D remains unclear. V was pared by 0 bases and J by 4 bases, with 6 bases between. CDR1 MNHEY and CDR2 SVGAGI come from the germline V gene. CDR3 length: 13 amino acids. Here the CDR3 DNA reads TGTGCCAGCAGTTACTCCAACCTCTATGGCTACACCTTC. It encodes CASSYSNLYGYTF.

Here the CDR3 reads CASSPSWGSNYGYTF. The CDR3 DNA sequence: TGTGCCAGCAGCCCCTCTTGGGGTAGTAACTATGGCTACACCTTC. The J gene is TRBJ1-2, the V gene TRBV28; the D is unclear. Deletions cut 6 bases from V and 1 base from J, with 15 bases between. The CDR3 is 15 amino acids. The germline V gene has CDR1 MDHEN and CDR2 SYDVKM.

The chain is built from TRBV15 and TRBJ1-1, with D uncertain. The CDR3 contains 15 residues. Trimming took off 0 bases at V and 1 base at J, with 9 bases between the two ends. Per the germline V gene, CDR1 is LNHNV and CDR2 is YYDKDF (reference sequence). The CDR3 loop is CATSRDVRENTEAFF. The CDR3 DNA is TGTGCCACCAGCAGAGATGTTAGGGAGAACACTGAAGCTTTCTTT.

This chain joins TRBV19 and TRBJ2-1, with a weak D call TRBD1 (5 bases). Looked up from germline, CDR1 is LNHDA and CDR2 is SQIVND (reference sequence). CDR3 length: 15 amino acids. With 3 bases removed from V and 5 bases from J, the gap between germline ends came to 14 bases. In nucleotides, the CDR3 is TGTGCCAGTAGTATTTCAGGGTTTTCGCACAATGAGCAGTTCTTC. This codes for CASSISGFSHNEQFF. Together with reference TRBV19 and TRBJ2-1, the CDR3 gives the full variable domain: DGGITQSPKYLFRKEGQNVTLSCEQNLNHDAMYWYRQDPGQGLRLIYYSQIVNDFQKGDIAEGYSVSREKKESFPLTVTSAQKNPTAFYLCASSISGFSHNEQFFGPGTRLTVL.

This clone was counted once. This chain links TRBV14 with TRBJ1-2; D not certain. V shed 1 base and J shed 7 bases, with 10 bases lying between them. CDR3 length: 13 amino acids. The germline gives CDR1 SGHDN, CDR2 FVKESK. CDR3 sequence: CASSQVPVFGYTF. The CDR3 region has the DNA TGTGCCAGCAGCCAAGTGCCCGTCTTTGGCTACACCTTC.

This clone has just one count. The rearrangement joins TRBV7-3 to TRBJ1-1; TRBD1 matches at 7 bases. The CDR3 has 14 amino acids. Germline trimming cut 4 bases from V and 3 bases from J; bases unmatched to any gene: 5. Germline V gives CDR1 SGHTA, CDR2 FQGTGA. As DNA, the CDR3 is TGTGCCAGCAGCTCGACAGGGATTGACACTGAAGCTTTCTTT. This sequence encodes CASSSTGIDTEAFF. The full variable domain, rest sourced from reference TRBV7-3 and TRBJ1-1, is GAGVSQTPSNKVTEKGKYVELRCDPISGHTALYWYRQSLGQGPEFLIYFQGTGAADDSGLPNDRFFAVRPEGSVSTLKIQRTERGDSAVYLCASSSTGIDTEAFFGQGTRLTVV.

DNA for the CDR3: TGTGCCAGCAGAGCTAGAAACGAGCAGTACTTC. It encodes CASRARNEQYF. The chain uses TRBV6-1 and TRBJ2-7; D gene ambiguous. Germline V gene data show CDR1 as MNHNS and CDR2 as SASEGT. This CDR3 comprises 11 residues. The V end lost 6 bases, the J end lost 5 bases, and 8 bases lay between the germline ends.

V is TRBV6-5 and J is TRBJ2-4; TRBD1 matches at 9 bases. The length of the CDR3 is 16 residues. Germline lookup yields CDR1 MNHEY and CDR2 SVGAGI. J was trimmed by 2 bases and V by 0 bases; bases with no gene match: 2. For the CDR3, the DNA is TGTGCCAGCAGTTACTCCGGGACAGGGACCAAAAACATTCAGTACTTC. Its protein is CASSYSGTGTKNIQYF.

This chain joins TRBV19 and TRBJ1-6; D gene uncertain. The V gene's germline CDR1 is LNHDA and CDR2 SQIVND (reference sequence). CDR3 length equals 16 residues. V lost 3 bases, J lost 8 bases, and 17 bases lay in between. The CDR3 protein is CASSMPGGFKDSPLHF. The DNA for the CDR3 is TGTGCCAGTAGTATGCCAGGAGGGTTCAAGGATTCACCCCTCCACTTT.

The chain is built from TRBV11-3 and TRBJ2-7; D tentatively fits TRBD1 or TRBD2 (5 bases each). The CDR3 runs to 17 residues. V lost 1 base and J lost 0, with 16 bases in between. The V gene's germline CDR1 is SGHNT and CDR2 YENEEA. The chain's CDR3 is CASSLVEVGVSSYEQYF. The CDR3 DNA reads as TGTGCCAGCAGCTTAGTAGAGGTGGGGGTGAGCTCCTACGAGCAGTACTTC. The full variable domain, completed using reference TRBV11-3 and TRBJ2-7, is EAGVVQSPRYKIIEKKQPVAFWCNPISGHNTLYWYLQNLGQGPELLIRYENEEAVDDSQLPKDRFSAERLKGVDSTLKIQPAELGDSAVYLCASSLVEVGVSSYEQYFGPGTRLTVT.

This sequence joins TRBV2 and TRBJ2-6, with TRBD1 matching over 9 bases. Germline lookup yields CDR1 SNHLY and CDR2 FYNNEI. V gave up 4 bases and J gave up 13 bases; unmatched junction bases: 5. This CDR3 is 13 amino acids long. CDR3 sequence: CASSGDREGVLTF. The CDR3 DNA reads TGTGCCAGCAGTGGGGACAGGGAGGGTGTCCTGACTTTC.

The rearrangement uses TRBV7-9 and TRBJ2-1, with D possibly matching TRBD2 (6 bases). CDR1 and CDR2 (germline): SEHNR, FQNEAQ (reference sequence). Trimming took 0 bases from V and 0 from J, leaving 9 bases between them. This CDR3 spans 16 amino acids. The CDR3 sequence: CASSLAGGASYNEQFF. The CDR3 DNA follows: TGTGCCAGCAGCTTAGCTGGCGGGGCCTCCTACAATGAGCAGTTCTTC. Variable domain in full (rest from reference TRBV7-9 and TRBJ2-1): DTGVSQNPRHKITKRGQNVTFRCDPISEHNRLYWYRQTLGQGPEFLTYFQNEAQLEKSRLLSDRFSAERPKGSFSTLEIQRTEQGDSAMYLCASSLAGGASYNEQFFGPGTRLTVL.

The chain uses TRBV5-4 and TRBJ1-1; no firm D call. Germline V gene lookup returns CDR1 SGHNT and CDR2 YYREEE (reference sequence). The ends were cut back, 4 bases at V and 2 bases at J, with 15 bases in the middle. The CDR3 extends over 15 amino acids. CDR3 protein: CASSPRNIVNTEAFF. As DNA, the CDR3 is TGTGCCAGCAGCCCCCGTAACATCGTTAACACTGAAGCTTTCTTT.

The rearrangement joins TRBV25-1 to TRBJ2-7; D gene unclear. Germline V gene sequence: CDR1 MGHDK, CDR2 SYGVNS. The CDR3 is made up of 12 amino acids. V lost 5 bases and J lost 4, with 9 bases in between. CDR3 region: CASSTQLYEQYF. The CDR3 DNA reads TGTGCCAGCAGTACCCAGCTATACGAGCAGTACTTC.

The chain is built from TRBV4-3 and TRBJ2-7; D not certain. V lost 0 bases, J lost 3 bases, and 12 bases lay in between. CDR3 length: 15 amino acids. The germline V gene has CDR1 LGHNA and CDR2 YSLEER. CDR3: CASSQEPHDSYEQYF. The CDR3 DNA reads as TGCGCCAGCAGCCAAGAGCCCCACGATAGCTACGAGCAGTACTTC.

The CDR3 protein is CASSSGGLLFGELFF. In DNA form, the CDR3 reads TGTGCCAGCAGCTCAGGGGGTTTATTATTCGGGGAGCTGTTTTTT. The chain carries TRBV5-6 and TRBJ2-2, with TRBD1 matching 7 bases. Germline-derived CDR1 and CDR2 are SGHDT and YYEEEE. The CDR3 has 15 residues. J lost 7 bases, V lost 3 bases, and 9 bases had no gene match.

V gene TRBV5-6 combines with J gene TRBJ2-2, with 7 bases aligning to TRBD2. This CDR3 spans 16 amino acids. J lost 2 bases, V lost 6 bases, and 10 bases had no gene match. Germline CDR1 and CDR2: SGHDT and YYEEEE. In DNA, the CDR3 is TGTGCCAGCAAGAGACTAGCATCGGGAAACACCGGGGAGCTGTTTTTT. Translation: CASKRLASGNTGELFF.